These 28 T cell receptor beta chains share one sample of origin, sequenced in a study of regulatory T cells in long-lasting Graves disease. Time point given: persistent/refractory GD, antithyroid drugs over 5 years with positive TRAb. Extracted PBMC RNA gave rise to the TCR library. Library construction for TCR beta used iRepertoire HTBI primers and Arm-PCR of CDR3 regions. MiXCR, run by TCRdb on the multiplex PCR reads, gives a single entry per CDR3 protein. The sample yields about 400,000 distinct CDR3 sequences, about a fifth seen once. The input for sequencing was peripheral blood mononuclear cells (PBMCs), taken when the disease was refractory, from a patient treated with antithyroid drugs. Receptors originate from a female donor with Graves disease.

This sequence joins TRBV27 and TRBJ2-1; D assignment may be TRBD1 or TRBD2 (5 bases each). The V and J ends lost 2 bases and 5 bases respectively, with 13 bases between them. Germline V gene sequence: CDR1 MNHEY, CDR2 SMNVEV (reference sequence). The CDR3 is 15 amino acids. The CDR3 protein is CASSLMGEWDNEQFF. The CDR3 nucleotides read TGTGCCAGCAGTTTAATGGGGGAGTGGGACAATGAGCAGTTCTTC.

This clonotype was seen ten or more times. The CDR3 reads CASSLGGPTTQYF. CDR3 bases: TGTGCCAGCAGTTTGGGAGGCCCGACGACCCAGTACTTC. V is TRBV28 and J is TRBJ2-5, with D possibly matching TRBD2 (6 bases). Trimming shortened V by 3 bases and J by 7 bases, and 12 bases separated the two germline ends. Per germline, CDR1 MDHEN and CDR2 SYDVKM. This CDR3 has 13 amino acids. The complete variable domain, with remaining parts taken from reference TRBV28 and TRBJ2-5, reads DVKVTQSSRYLVKRTGEKVFLECVQDMDHENMFWYRQDPGLGLRLIYFSYDVKMKEKGDIPEGYSVSREKKERFSLILESASTNQTSMYLCASSLGGPTTQYFGPGTRLLVL.

The chain recombines TRBV7-9 with TRBJ2-7; 12 bases match TRBD2. The germline CDR1 and CDR2 sequences are SEHNR and FQNEAQ (reference sequence). CDR3 length: 17 amino acids. V dropped 5 bases and J dropped 3; count of bases not matched to a gene: 11. CDR3 protein: CASSPWTSGIADYEQYF. In DNA, the CDR3 is TGTGCCAGCAGCCCATGGACTAGCGGGATAGCAGACTACGAGCAGTACTTC.

J is TRBJ2-2 and V is TRBV29-1, with a possible D match to TRBD2 (5 bases). Trimming took off 7 bases at V and 0 bases at J, with 12 bases between the two ends. CDR1 and CDR2 (germline): SQVTM, ANQGSEA. This CDR3 is built from 14 residues. CDR3 region: CSGIRDSNTGELFF. The CDR3 bases are TGCAGCGGTATCCGGGATTCGAACACCGGGGAGCTGTTTTTT.

The V gene is TRBV7-2, the J gene TRBJ2-5, with TRBD1 matching 8 bases. The CDR3 extends over 14 amino acids. The germline CDR1 and CDR2 sequences are SGHTA and FQGNSA. The V and J ends lost 4 bases and 4 bases, in that order; junction bases with no gene match: 5. The CDR3 here is CASSSTGQGETQYF. CDR3 nucleotides: TGTGCCAGCAGCTCAACCGGACAGGGAGAGACCCAGTACTTC.

This clonotype was observed at least ten times. This chain links TRBV12-3 or TRBV12-4 with TRBJ2-2; weak D call: TRBD2 (6 bases). Trimming pared 8 bases from V and 0 bases from J, leaving 13 bases between. This CDR3 has 15 residues. This chain's CDR3 is CASRSGLTNTGELFF. CDR3 DNA sequence: TGTGCCAGCCGGTCGGGACTCACGAACACCGGGGAGCTGTTTTTT.

Details on this clonotype: A much larger clonotype is one base distant, so this may be a read error. V is TRBV3-1 and J is TRBJ2-7; 7 nucleotides agree with TRBD1. CDR3 length equals 15 residues. Germline trimming cut 5 bases from V and 0 bases from J; bases unmatched to any gene: 7. The germline gives CDR1 LGHDT, CDR2 YNNKEL (reference sequence). For the CDR3, the DNA is TGTGCCAGCAGCGTCGGACAGGCGAGCTCCTACGAGCAGTACTTC. Amino acid sequence: CASSVGQASSYEQYF.

This clonotype was found many times. The rearrangement links TRBV7-8 to TRBJ2-7, with D hard to call. This CDR3 is built from 13 residues. The V end was cut by 5 bases, the J end by 6 bases, with 14 bases between. Germline V gene sequence: CDR1 SGHVS, CDR2 FQNEAQ. This chain's CDR3 is CASSAKLDREQYF. CDR3 nucleotide sequence: TGTGCCAGCAGCGCCAAACTCGACCGCGAGCAGTACTTC.

This clonotype has a handful of counts. A read error may produce the germline difference seen at one junction end. The V gene is TRBV7-2, the J gene TRBJ2-4, with 8 nucleotides matching TRBD2. The CDR3 is made up of 16 amino acids. Germline CDR1 SGHTA, CDR2 FQGNSA. The CDR3 here is CASSPGGTKKKNTQYF. CDR3 coding DNA: TGTGCCAGCAGCCCGGGAGGGACAAAGAAAAAAAACACTCAGTACTTC.

This chain uses TRBV19 with TRBJ1-5, with 9 bases lining up with TRBD1. CDR1 LNHDA and CDR2 SQIVND come from the germline V gene (reference sequence). V dropped 2 bases and J dropped 3; count of bases not matched to a gene: 2. The CDR3 spans 15 residues. CDR3 DNA: TGTGCCAGTAGTATAAGACAGGGGGACAATCAGCCCCAGCATTTT. Translating gives CASSIRQGDNQPQHF.

The CDR3 loop reads CASKSPGQGIPDTQYF. DNA of the CDR3: TGTGCCAGCAAAAGTCCGGGACAGGGGATCCCAGATACGCAGTATTTT. The V call is TRBV28, the J call TRBJ2-3, with 10 bases aligning to TRBD1. The CDR3 has 16 residues. The ends lost 7 bases at V and 4 bases at J; junction bases unmatched: 11. Germline CDR1 reads MDHEN; CDR2 reads SYDVKM.

This clonotype was detected ten times or more. This chain uses TRBV2 with TRBJ1-4; the D is unclear. This CDR3 spans 13 amino acids. The V end was cut by 2 bases, the J end by 3 bases, with 4 bases between. The germline V gene has CDR1 SNHLY and CDR2 FYNNEI. The CDR3 loop reads CASSEQPNEKLFF. CDR3 nucleotide sequence: TGTGCCAGCAGTGAACAACCTAATGAAAAACTGTTTTTT.

The rearrangement links TRBV20-1 to TRBJ2-1; D is unclear. The CDR3 is made up of 14 amino acids. The ends were cut back, 5 bases at V and 1 base at J, with 12 bases in the middle. The V gene's germline CDR1 is DFQATT and CDR2 SNEGSKA (reference sequence). The CDR3 DNA reads as TGCAGTGCTCGACCTAGTGCGTCCTACAATGAGCAGTTCTTC. It is translated as CSARPSASYNEQFF.

This clonotype was seen a handful of times. The chain combines TRBV12-3 or TRBV12-4 with TRBJ2-7, with TRBD1 matching 7 bases. Trimming cost V 8 bases and J 0 bases; bases outside gene matches: 7. The length of the CDR3 is 14 residues. The CDR3 coding sequence is TGTGCCAGCTCCGTCGGGACAGTCTCCTACGAGCAGTACTTC. Residues: CASSVGTVSYEQYF.

This chain connects TRBV5-1 to TRBJ2-5; 7 bases match TRBD1. The germline gives CDR1 SGHRS, CDR2 YFSETQ. The CDR3 runs to 16 residues. V trimming: 0 bases; J trimming: 3 bases; junction bases outside the gene matches: 8. The CDR3 here is CASSLEPGDRKETQYF. CDR3 nucleotides: TGCGCCAGCAGCTTGGAACCCGGGGACAGAAAAGAGACCCAGTACTTC.

Ten or more counts support this clonotype. The rearrangement joins TRBV2 to TRBJ1-5; tentatively, D is TRBD1 (5 bases). V lost 9 bases and J lost 5, with 11 bases in between. This CDR3 is built from 12 residues. Germline values: CDR1 SNHLY, CDR2 FYNNEI. As DNA, the CDR3 is TGTGCCAGTAGTCAGGGATATCAGCCCCAGCATTTT. This codes for CASSQGYQPQHF.

This clonotype appeared a few times. The CDR3 here is CASSGGTEINEKLFF. The DNA for the CDR3 is TGTGCCAGCAGTGGGGGCACAGAAATTAATGAAAAACTGTTTTTT. The rearrangement uses TRBV25-1 and TRBJ1-4; perhaps TRBD1 as D (5 bases). This CDR3 contains 15 residues. Deletions cut 4 bases from V and 4 bases from J, with 13 bases between. From germline, CDR1 is MGHDK and CDR2 SYGVNS.

The V gene is TRBV6-5, the J gene TRBJ1-2; D uncertain. Germline CDR1 MNHEY, CDR2 SVGAGI. V dropped 2 bases and J dropped 1 base, with 5 bases sitting between them. CDR3 length: 13 residues. The CDR3 DNA follows: TGTGCCAGCAGTTACCGAAGTAACTATGGCTACACCTTC. Translated: CASSYRSNYGYTF.

This clonotype appeared a few times. The rearrangement links TRBV12-3 or TRBV12-4 to TRBJ1-2; no clear D gene. Between the trimmed V and J ends, which lost 4 bases and 4 bases, there was a span of 10 bases. This CDR3 is built from 13 residues. CDR3 bases: TGTGCCAGCAGTTCACGACGGATCTATGGCTACACCTTC. The encoded protein is CASSSRRIYGYTF.

The chain is built from TRBV20-1 and TRBJ2-7; a possible D gene is TRBD2 (6 bases). Trimming removed 4 bases at V and 2 bases at J, with 21 bases between. Germline CDR1 is DFQATT and CDR2 is SNEGSKA (reference sequence). The CDR3 loop spans 16 amino acids. The CDR3: CSAKGMLDGSPYEQYF. The DNA for the CDR3 is TGCAGTGCTAAGGGGATGTTAGACGGGAGCCCCTACGAGCAGTACTTC.

Concerning this clonotype: The junction shows a germline mismatch at one end, possibly a read error. The genes are TRBV29-1 and TRBJ2-5; 7 bases map to TRBD2. This CDR3 has 12 residues. The germline CDR1 and CDR2 sequences are SQVTM and ANQGSEA. CDR3 bases: TGCAGCGTAGCCTGGGGGGGGGAGACCCAGTACTTT. Amino acid sequence: CSVAWGGETQYF. Complete variable domain (other parts from reference TRBV29-1 and TRBJ2-5): SAVISQKPSRDICQRGTSLTIQCQVDSQVTMMFWYRQQPGQSLTLIATANQGSEATYESGFVIDKFPISRPNLTFSTLTVSNMSPEDSSIYLCSVAWGGETQYFGPGTRLLVL.

J is TRBJ1-1 and V is TRBV5-1, with D perhaps matching TRBD1 (6 bases). The CDR3 has 15 residues. In germline, CDR1 is SGHRS, CDR2 YFSETQ. V was pared by 4 bases and J by 1 base, with 14 bases between. DNA of the CDR3: TGCGCCAGCAGCACCCAGGACAGTTCGAACACTGAAGCTTTCTTT. Translated, it gives CASSTQDSSNTEAFF.

The V and J genes are TRBV3-1 and TRBJ1-1; D is uncertain. Trimming cost V 0 bases and J 11 bases, with 16 bases left between them. Germline V CDR1 and CDR2: LGHDT, YNNKEL (reference sequence). The CDR3 spans 14 residues. CDR3 sequence reads: CASSQDSSRAGAFF. CDR3 coding DNA: TGTGCCAGCAGCCAAGACTCATCGCGGGCTGGGGCTTTCTTT.

This clonotype has ten or more counts. J is TRBJ1-4 and V is TRBV2; a weak D match, TRBD1 (6 bases). The CDR3 runs to 15 residues. CDR1 is SNHLY and CDR2 is FYNNEI in the germline V gene. V shed 1 base and J shed 9 bases, with 15 bases lying between them. The CDR3: CASSEGGHSIKKLFF. DNA of the CDR3: TGTGCCAGCAGTGAAGGGGGACACAGTATAAAAAAACTGTTTTTT.

This chain joins TRBV7-9 and TRBJ2-2, with 11 bases identical to TRBD1. This CDR3 region has 16 residues. Germline V gene data show CDR1 as SEHNR and CDR2 as FQNEAQ (reference sequence). V lost 5 bases to trimming and J lost 5 bases; unmatched junction nucleotides: 7. CDR3 amino acids: CASSPRTGGPTGELFF. For the CDR3, the DNA is TGTGCCAGCAGCCCCCGGACAGGGGGCCCGACCGGGGAGCTGTTTTTT. The variable domain in full, completed from reference TRBV7-9 and TRBJ2-2, reads DTGVSQNPRHKITKRGQNVTFRCDPISEHNRLYWYRQTLGQGPEFLTYFQNEAQLEKSRLLSDRFSAERPKGSFSTLEIQRTEQGDSAMYLCASSPRTGGPTGELFFGEGSRLTVL.

This clonotype was observed many times. The chain recombines TRBV30 with TRBJ1-1; TRBD1 might be the D (5 bases). V lost 3 bases and J lost 5, with 13 bases in between. This CDR3 has 13 residues. Germline values: CDR1 GTSNPN, CDR2 SVGIG (reference sequence). CDR3 sequence reads: CAWRLTERTEAFF. The DNA for the CDR3 is TGTGCCTGGAGATTGACAGAGAGGACTGAAGCTTTCTTT.

The chain is built from TRBV20-1 and TRBJ2-5; D gene unclear. This CDR3 comprises 12 residues. V was trimmed by 6 bases and J by 0 bases, leaving 8 bases between them. Germline values: CDR1 DFQATT, CDR2 SNEGSKA (reference sequence). The CDR3 nucleotides read TGCAGTGCCTCAGGAAACCAAGAGACCCAGTACTTC. Protein sequence: CSASGNQETQYF.

The DNA of the CDR3 is TGTGCCAGCAATGGCAGCCGAAACTATGGCTACACCTTC. As protein: CASNGSRNYGYTF. The chain has TRBV27 and TRBJ1-2; D uncertain. In germline, CDR1 is MNHEY, CDR2 SMNVEV (reference sequence). Trimming took 7 bases from V and 2 from J, leaving 11 bases between them. The CDR3 has 13 amino acids.